This record concerns one TCR beta chain sequence. Its antigen is unidentified. This entry belongs to a study of post-analysis software for immune sequencing data. Study conclusions and caveats: In patients, TRBV5-6, TRBV5-1 and TRBV20-1 belonged to five TRBV segments found more frequently than in controls. The authors found that F measure strongly co-clustered same-batch samples. A significant reduction in normalized Chao1 diversity was observed in multiple sclerosis patients versus controls.

Unique-molecular-identifier-tagged TCR beta cDNA libraries were used. TCRdb passed the PCR reads through MiXCR, listing each CDR3 protein once. The data contain about 430,000 distinct CDR3 sequences, 30% to 45% of them seen just once; the ten biggest clones take up 7.6%. This CDR3 contains 15 residues. Deletions cut 3 bases from V and 2 bases from J, with 14 bases between. This TCR was sampled from a girl aged 2-10 years with multiple sclerosis. Sequencing was performed on blood. V gene TRBV12-3 or TRBV12-4 combines with J gene TRBJ2-7, with TRBD1 as a possible D gene (6 bases). CDR3 nucleotide sequence: TGTGCCAGCAGTTTCGGGACAATGAATCCCTACGAGCAGTACTTC. Encoded protein: CASSFGTMNPYEQYF.